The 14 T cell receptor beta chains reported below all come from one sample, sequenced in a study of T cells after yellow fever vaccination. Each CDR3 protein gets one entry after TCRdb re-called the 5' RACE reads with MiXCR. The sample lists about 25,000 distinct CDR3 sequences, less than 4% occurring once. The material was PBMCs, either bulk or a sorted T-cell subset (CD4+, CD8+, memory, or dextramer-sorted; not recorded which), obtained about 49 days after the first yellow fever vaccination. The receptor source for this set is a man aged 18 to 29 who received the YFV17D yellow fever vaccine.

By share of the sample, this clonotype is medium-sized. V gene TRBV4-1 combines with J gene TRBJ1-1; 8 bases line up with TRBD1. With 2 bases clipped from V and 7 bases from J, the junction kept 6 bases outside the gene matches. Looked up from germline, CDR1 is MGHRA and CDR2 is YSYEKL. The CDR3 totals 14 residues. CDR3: CASSQPTGEDEAFF. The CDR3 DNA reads TGCGCCAGCAGCCAACCGACAGGGGAGGATGAAGCTTTCTTT.

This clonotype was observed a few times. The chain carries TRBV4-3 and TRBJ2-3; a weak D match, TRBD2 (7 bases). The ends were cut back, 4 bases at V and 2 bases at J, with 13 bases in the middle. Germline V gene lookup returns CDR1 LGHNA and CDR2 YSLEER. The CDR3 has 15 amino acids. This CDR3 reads CASSPGGGDTDTQYF. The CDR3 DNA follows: TGCGCCAGCAGCCCAGGAGGGGGGGACACAGATACGCAGTATTTT.

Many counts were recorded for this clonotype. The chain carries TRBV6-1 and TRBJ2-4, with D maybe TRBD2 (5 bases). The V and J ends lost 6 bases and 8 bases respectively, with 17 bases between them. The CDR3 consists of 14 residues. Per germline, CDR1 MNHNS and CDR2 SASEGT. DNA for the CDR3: TGTGCCAGCAGGACGGGTCGCGCCGGGGACATTCAGTACTTC. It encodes CASRTGRAGDIQYF.

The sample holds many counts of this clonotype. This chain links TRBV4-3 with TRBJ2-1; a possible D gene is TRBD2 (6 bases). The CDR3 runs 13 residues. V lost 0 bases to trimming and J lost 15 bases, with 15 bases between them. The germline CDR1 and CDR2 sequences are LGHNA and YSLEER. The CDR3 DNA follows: TGCGCCAGCAGCCAAGAAAGCTGGCAGCGGGTGTTCTTC. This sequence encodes CASSQESWQRVFF.

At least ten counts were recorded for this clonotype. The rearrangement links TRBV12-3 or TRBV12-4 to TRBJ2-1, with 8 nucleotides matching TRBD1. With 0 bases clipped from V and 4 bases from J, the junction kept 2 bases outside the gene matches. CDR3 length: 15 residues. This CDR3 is CASSLAWTGYNEQFF. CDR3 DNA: TGTGCCAGCAGTTTAGCGTGGACAGGGTACAATGAGCAGTTCTTC.

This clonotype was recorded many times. The CDR3 region has the DNA TGTGCCAGCACCCTATACCCGCGTAGGGGATTATCCCTCTACAATGAGCAGTTCTTC. This encodes CASTLYPRRGLSLYNEQFF. This chain joins TRBV11-3 and TRBJ2-1; maybe TRBD1 (5 bases). Deletions cut 7 bases from V and 3 bases from J, with 28 bases between. This CDR3 spans 19 amino acids. Germline CDR1 reads SGHNT; CDR2 reads YENEEA. The whole variable domain, filled in from reference TRBV11-3 and TRBJ2-1, reads EAGVVQSPRYKIIEKKQPVAFWCNPISGHNTLYWYLQNLGQGPELLIRYENEEAVDDSQLPKDRFSAERLKGVDSTLKIQPAELGDSAVYLCASTLYPRRGLSLYNEQFFGPGTRLTVL.

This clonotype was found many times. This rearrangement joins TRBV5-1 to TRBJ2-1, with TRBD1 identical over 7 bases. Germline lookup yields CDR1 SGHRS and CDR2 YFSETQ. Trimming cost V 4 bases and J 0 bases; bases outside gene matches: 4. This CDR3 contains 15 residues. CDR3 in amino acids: CASSTDRSSYNEQFF. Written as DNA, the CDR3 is TGCGCCAGCAGCACGGACAGGAGCTCCTACAATGAGCAGTTCTTC.

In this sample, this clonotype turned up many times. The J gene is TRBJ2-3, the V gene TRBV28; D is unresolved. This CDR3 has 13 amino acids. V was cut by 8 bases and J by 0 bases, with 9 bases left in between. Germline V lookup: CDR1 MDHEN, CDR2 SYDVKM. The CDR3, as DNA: TGTGCCAGCGCTAGTGCTAGCACAGATACGCAGTATTTT. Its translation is CASASASTDTQYF.

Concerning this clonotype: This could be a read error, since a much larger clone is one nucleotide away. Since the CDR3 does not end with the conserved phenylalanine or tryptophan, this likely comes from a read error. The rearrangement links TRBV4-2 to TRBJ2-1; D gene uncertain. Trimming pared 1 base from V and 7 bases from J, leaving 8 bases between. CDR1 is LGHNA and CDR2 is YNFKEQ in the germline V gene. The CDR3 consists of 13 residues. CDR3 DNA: TGTGCCAGCAGCCAAGGCTACAATAATGAGCAGTTCTTA. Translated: CASSQGYNNEQFL.

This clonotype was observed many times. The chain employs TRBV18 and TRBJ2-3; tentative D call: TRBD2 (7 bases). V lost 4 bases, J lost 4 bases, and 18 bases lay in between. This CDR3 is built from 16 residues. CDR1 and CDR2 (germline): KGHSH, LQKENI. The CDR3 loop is CASSLQGGGVPDTQYF. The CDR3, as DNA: TGTGCCAGCTCACTCCAGGGCGGGGGCGTCCCAGATACGCAGTATTTT.

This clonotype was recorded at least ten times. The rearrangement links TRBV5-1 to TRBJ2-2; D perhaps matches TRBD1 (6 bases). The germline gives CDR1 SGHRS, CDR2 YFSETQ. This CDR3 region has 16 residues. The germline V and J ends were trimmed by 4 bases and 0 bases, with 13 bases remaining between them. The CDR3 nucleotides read TGCGCCAGCAGCGTGACGACAGGAACGAACACCGGGGAGCTGTTTTTT. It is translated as CASSVTTGTNTGELFF.

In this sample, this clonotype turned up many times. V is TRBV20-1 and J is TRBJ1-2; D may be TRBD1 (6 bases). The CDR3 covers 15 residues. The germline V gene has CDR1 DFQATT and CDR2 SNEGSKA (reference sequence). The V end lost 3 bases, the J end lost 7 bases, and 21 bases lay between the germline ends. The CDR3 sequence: CSARINMGGAGGYTF. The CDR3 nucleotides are TGCAGTGCTAGGATCAATATGGGGGGCGCGGGTGGCTACACCTTC.

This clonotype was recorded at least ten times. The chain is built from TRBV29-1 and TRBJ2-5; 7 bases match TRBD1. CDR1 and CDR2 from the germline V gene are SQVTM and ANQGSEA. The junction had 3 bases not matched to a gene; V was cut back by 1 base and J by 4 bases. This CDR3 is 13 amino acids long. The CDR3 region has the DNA TGCAGCGTTGAAGGGGCAGGGGGAGAGACCCAGTACTTC. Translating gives CSVEGAGGETQYF.

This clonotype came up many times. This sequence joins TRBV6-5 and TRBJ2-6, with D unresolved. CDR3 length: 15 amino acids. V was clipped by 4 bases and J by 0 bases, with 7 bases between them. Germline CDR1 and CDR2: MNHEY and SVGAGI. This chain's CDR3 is CASSFVPSGANVLTF. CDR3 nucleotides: TGTGCCAGCAGTTTCGTCCCCTCTGGGGCCAACGTCCTGACTTTC.